This entry lists 8 T cell receptor beta chains sequenced from one sample in a study of T-cell reconstitution after alpha-beta-depleted transplantation in children. TCRbeta library preparation incorporated unique molecular identifiers. Each CDR3 protein gets one entry after TCRdb re-called the PCR reads with MiXCR. The sample has about 250,000 distinct CDR3 sequences, about 24% seen once. Sequenced here: PBMCs, mostly from graft donor cells, sampled 360 days after TCRalphabeta/CD19-depleted stem cell transplant. The receptor set was obtained from a female patient aged 2-15 years who had a stem cell transplant for congenital amegakaryocytic thrombocytopenia, so the T cells may come from the graft donor.

This clonotype came up a few times. The J gene is TRBJ1-3, the V gene TRBV6-2 or TRBV6-3; D not certain. Trimming stripped 2 bases from V and 4 bases from J, with 9 bases between. The CDR3 loop spans 14 amino acids. Per germline, CDR1 MNHEY and CDR2 SVGEGT. The CDR3 protein is CASSYRRRGNTIYF. Written as DNA, the CDR3 is TGTGCCAGCAGTTACCGGAGACGAGGAAACACCATATATTTT.

DNA of the CDR3: TGTGCCAGCAGTTGGGGCGAGGGGGCGCCAGGCTACGAGCAGTACTTC. Translation gives CASSWGEGAPGYEQYF. J is TRBJ2-7 and V is TRBV28; 7 nucleotides line up with TRBD1. Germline-derived CDR1 and CDR2 are MDHEN and SYDVKM. The J segment lost 3 bases and the V segment lost 4 bases, leaving 12 bases of the junction unmatched. The CDR3 extends over 16 amino acids.

This CDR3 reads CASSQDLAGTATGELFF. Written as DNA, the CDR3 is TGTGCCAGCAGCCAAGATCTAGCGGGGACGGCCACCGGGGAGCTGTTTTTT. V usage is TRBV4-2 and J usage is TRBJ2-2, with 9 bases that match TRBD2. CDR1 and CDR2 from the germline V gene are LGHNA and YNFKEQ. This CDR3 comprises 17 residues. V trimming: 0 bases; J trimming: 4 bases; junction bases outside the gene matches: 6.

This clonotype has just a few counts. The chain links TRBV2 to TRBJ2-7; possibly TRBD1 for D (6 bases). Germline values: CDR1 SNHLY, CDR2 FYNNEI. V lost 6 bases, J lost 0 bases, and 15 bases lay in between. The CDR3 sequence is 15 residues long. The CDR3 bases are TGTGCCAGCAGGGGGGCGGCAGAACGCTCCTACGAGCAGTACTTC. Amino acids: CASRGAAERSYEQYF.

The chain carries TRBV20-1 and TRBJ2-2; TRBD2 aligns across 11 bases. Germline V CDR1 and CDR2: DFQATT, SNEGSKA (reference sequence). Trimming took 7 bases from V and 3 from J; bases not matched to a gene: 4. The CDR3 runs 14 residues. CDR3 sequence: CSVAGGQYTGELFF. CDR3 bases: TGCAGTGTAGCGGGAGGGCAGTACACCGGGGAGCTGTTTTTT.

This clonotype was detected many times. The genes are TRBV2 and TRBJ2-1; 10 bases fit TRBD2. CDR1 is SNHLY, CDR2 FYNNEI, per germline. J gave up 6 bases and V 8 bases, and 4 bases lay outside the gene matches. The CDR3 is 13 amino acids. The CDR3 loop is CASGLAGVNEQFF. In DNA form, the CDR3 reads TGTGCCAGCGGGCTAGCGGGAGTCAATGAGCAGTTCTTC. Variable domain in full (rest from reference TRBV2 and TRBJ2-1): EPEVTQTPSHQVTQMGQEVILRCVPISNHLYFYWYRQILGQKVEFLVSFYNNEISEKSEIFDDQFSVERPDGSNFTLKIRSTKLEDSAMYFCASGLAGVNEQFFGPGTRLTVL.

This clonotype turned up a few times. The genes are TRBV25-1 and TRBJ1-2; D unclear. Deletions cut 2 bases from V and 1 base from J, with 20 bases between. Per the germline V gene, CDR1 is MGHDK and CDR2 is SYGVNS. The CDR3 length is 18 residues. The CDR3 bases are TGTGCCAGCAGTGAAAGGGAGACAAAAGGGAAGATTAACTATGGCTACACCTTC. Translation gives CASSERETKGKINYGYTF.

The gene calls are TRBV10-3 and TRBJ1-1; D is possibly TRBD1 (5 bases). V was cut by 6 bases and J by 5 bases, with 16 bases left in between. Germline V gene data show CDR1 as ENHRY and CDR2 as SYGVKD. The CDR3 consists of 14 residues. This CDR3 reads CAIRDSGRGTEAFF. CDR3 bases: TGTGCCATCAGAGACTCAGGGAGGGGAACTGAAGCTTTCTTT.